The 4 T cell receptor beta chains below were found in one sample sequenced in a study of T-cell reconstitution after alpha-beta-depleted transplantation in children. TCRbeta library preparation incorporated unique molecular identifiers. Each CDR3 protein gets one entry after TCRdb re-called the PCR reads with MiXCR. The repertoire holds some 180,000 distinct CDR3 sequences, with roughly 7.1% as singletons. Sequenced here: PBMCs, sampled before TCRalphabeta/CD19-depleted stem cell transplant. The origin of the receptors is a boy between 2 and 10 years old with acute lymphoblastic leukemia, due to receive a stem cell transplant.

This clonotype was counted between two and nine times. The V call is TRBV20-1, the J call TRBJ1-5, with D unclear. CDR1 and CDR2 (germline): DFQATT, SNEGSKA (reference sequence). V lost 3 bases and J lost 6, with 6 bases in between. The CDR3 length is 11 residues. The CDR3 coding sequence is TGCAGTGCTAGCTATGGTCAGCCCCAGCATTTT. Amino acid sequence: CSASYGQPQHF.

This clonotype was recorded many times. This chain joins TRBV11-1 and TRBJ2-4; the D call may be TRBD1 or TRBD2 (6 bases each). Trimming removed 5 bases at V and 0 bases at J, with 23 bases between. The CDR3 length is 19 residues. The germline CDR1 and CDR2 sequences are SGHAT and FQDESV (reference sequence). The CDR3 loop reads CASSPNVPVGGRAKNIQYF. The CDR3, as DNA: TGTGCCAGCAGCCCCAATGTTCCAGTCGGGGGCAGAGCCAAAAACATTCAGTACTTC.

This clonotype was seen at least ten times. The gene calls are TRBV28 and TRBJ2-5; no definite D call. Germline CDR1 reads MDHEN; CDR2 reads SYDVKM. The CDR3 consists of 15 residues. Trimming removed 5 bases at V and 3 bases at J, with 16 bases between. CDR3 residues: CASSPAWSNKETQYF. The DNA for the CDR3 is TGTGCCAGCAGTCCCGCTTGGAGCAACAAAGAGACCCAGTACTTC.

In its sample, this clonotype was seen once. A much larger clone differs by one base, so this may be a read error. This sequence joins TRBV13 and TRBJ2-7; a possible D gene is TRBD2 (5 bases). Trimming left V 7 bases short and J 6 bases short, with 16 bases between. The CDR3 extends over 13 amino acids. CDR1 and CDR2 (germline): PRHDT, FYEKMQ (reference sequence). In DNA form, the CDR3 reads TGTGCCAGCAAACTAGGGCGATCTTCCGAGCAGTACTTC. Encoded protein: CASKLGRSSEQYF.